Presented here are 7 T cell receptor beta chains from one specimen sequenced in a study of blood T cell repertoires in COVID-19. Assay: immunoSEQ multiplex PCR; the TCRdb copy retains only in-frame clones and omits some. The sample shows roughly 160,000 clones, around 88% of them seen only once. Sequencing used peripheral blood. All receptors come from a woman in her sixties or seventies who had recovered from COVID-19.

Only a few counts were recorded for this clone. This chain joins TRBV29-1 and TRBJ2-3; 12 positions agree with TRBD2. The trim removed 7 bases at V and 3 bases at J, leaving 2 bases unmatched. This CDR3 is 13 amino acids long. Germline CDR1 reads SQVTM; CDR2 reads ANQGSEA. This CDR3 is CSASGRGTDTQYF. As DNA, the CDR3 is TGCAGCGCTAGCGGGAGGGGGACAGATACGCAGTATTTT.

The V call is TRBV9, the J call TRBJ2-2; 7 nucleotides line up with TRBD2. V gave up 4 bases and J gave up 2 bases; unmatched junction bases: 8. The CDR3 is 16 residues long. The germline V gene encodes CDR1 SGDLS and CDR2 YYNGEE. The CDR3 DNA reads TGTGCCAGCAGCATCCGTGGGGGGGGTAACACCGGGGAGCTGTTTTTT. Its translation: CASSIRGGGNTGELFF.

CDR3 in DNA: TGTGCCAGCTCACGACAGGTCCCAGATACGCAGTATTTT. It is translated as CASSRQVPDTQYF. The chain employs TRBV18 and TRBJ2-3, with D possibly being TRBD1 (6 bases). This CDR3 spans 13 amino acids. Germline V lookup: CDR1 KGHSH, CDR2 LQKENI. Trimming shortened V by 4 bases and J by 4 bases, and 9 bases separated the two germline ends.

The chain employs TRBV5-4 and TRBJ2-7; TRBD1 matches at 11 bases. The trim removed 3 bases at V and 2 bases at J, leaving 10 bases unmatched. CDR3 length equals 17 residues. Germline CDR1 SGHNT, CDR2 YYREEE (reference sequence). In DNA form, the CDR3 reads TGTGCCAGCAGCTCTATGATCGGACAGGGGGCTGCCTACGAGCAGTACTTC. Amino acid sequence: CASSSMIGQGAAYEQYF.

The DNA for the CDR3 is TGTGCCAGCGGTGGGGCAAACTATGGCTACACCTTC. It translates to CASGGANYGYTF. The chain recombines TRBV28 with TRBJ1-2, with TRBD1 as a possible D gene (5 bases). CDR1 is MDHEN, CDR2 SYDVKM, per germline. The CDR3 consists of 12 residues. V lost 8 bases to trimming and J lost 2 bases, with 9 bases between them.

The chain combines TRBV19 with TRBJ2-1; the D gene is possibly TRBD2 (6 bases). V was pared by 6 bases and J by 9 bases, with 15 bases between. The germline V gene has CDR1 LNHDA and CDR2 SQIVND (reference sequence). CDR3 size: 13 residues. CDR3 amino acids: CASRAVSGVEQFF. The CDR3 nucleotides read TGTGCCAGTAGGGCGGTTTCGGGAGTTGAGCAGTTCTTC.

The J gene is TRBJ1-1, the V gene TRBV7-2, with D tentatively TRBD1 (6 bases). This CDR3 contains 13 residues. V lost 2 bases and J 3 bases, leaving 7 bases between the germline ends. Germline V gene data show CDR1 as SGHTA and CDR2 as FQGNSA. This CDR3 is CASSLQGYTEAFF. The CDR3 DNA is TGTGCCAGCAGCTTACAGGGGTACACTGAAGCTTTCTTT.